The 8 T cell receptor beta chains reported below all come from one sample, sequenced in a study of regulatory T cells in long-lasting Graves disease. Regarding time point: newly diagnosed GD, antithyroid drugs for less than 3 months. RNA isolated from PBMCs was used to make the TCR library. Relying on iRepertoire HTBI primers and Arm-PCR of CDR3 regions, the team built TCR beta libraries. TCRdb re-called the multiplex PCR reads with MiXCR, one entry per CDR3 protein. The repertoire includes approximately 540,000 distinct CDR3 sequences, about 12% of them detected once, and about 8.3% sits in the top ten. This sample was shared with a second study, whose subject was T cells in Graves' hyperthyroidism and ophthalmopathy.

Sample: peripheral blood mononuclear cells (PBMCs), taken at new diagnosis, from a patient treated with antithyroid drugs. These receptors all come from a woman in her 30s with Graves disease.

The chain combines TRBV7-9 with TRBJ2-2; D call uncertain. Trimming removed 3 bases from V and 6 bases from J, with 8 bases in between. CDR1 is SEHNR, CDR2 FQNEAQ, per germline (reference sequence). The CDR3 spans 13 residues. In DNA form, the CDR3 reads TGTGCCAGCAGCTTGCGTTCGGCCGGGGAGCTGTTTTTT. This sequence encodes CASSLRSAGELFF.

This clonotype was seen many times. The chain is built from TRBV6-5 and TRBJ1-4; D gene uncertain. This CDR3 is built from 16 residues. Per the germline V gene, CDR1 is MNHEY and CDR2 is SVGAGI. Deletions cut 0 bases from V and 1 base from J, with 9 bases between. The CDR3 loop is CASSYSVWGTNEKLFF. The CDR3 DNA is TGTGCCAGCAGTTACTCAGTGTGGGGAACTAATGAAAAACTGTTTTTT.

The chain carries TRBV5-1 and TRBJ2-2; 8 positions agree with TRBD1. Germline values: CDR1 SGHRS, CDR2 YFSETQ. The CDR3 loop spans 16 amino acids. V lost 2 bases, J lost 0 bases, and 3 bases stayed unmatched. The CDR3 loop reads CASSFEQGANTGELFF. CDR3 nucleotide sequence: TGCGCCAGCAGCTTCGAACAGGGGGCGAACACCGGGGAGCTGTTTTTT.

Many counts were recorded for this clonotype. V is TRBV11-2 and J is TRBJ2-3; 9 bases fit TRBD2. V shed 0 bases and J 0 bases; nucleotides not matched to a gene: 1. There are 16 residues in the CDR3. Germline V lookup: CDR1 SGHAT, CDR2 FQNNGV. The CDR3 sequence: CASSLELAGSTDTQYF. DNA for the CDR3: TGTGCCAGCAGCTTAGAGCTAGCGGGAAGCACAGATACGCAGTATTTT. Full variable domain (rest looked up from reference TRBV11-2 and TRBJ2-3): EAGVAQSPRYKIIEKRQSVAFWCNPISGHATLYWYQQILGQGPKLLIQFQNNGVVDDSQLPKDRFSAERLKGVDSTLKIQPAKLEDSAVYLCASSLELAGSTDTQYFGPGTRLTVL.

The sample holds many counts of this clonotype. The chain carries TRBV20-1 and TRBJ2-7; TRBD2 might be the D (7 bases). The CDR3 consists of 14 residues. V was clipped by 6 bases and J by 0 bases, with 15 bases between them. Per germline, CDR1 DFQATT and CDR2 SNEGSKA (reference sequence). The CDR3 bases are TGCAGTGCCAGTCGGGGGGCGAACTCCTACGAGCAGTACTTC. The encoded protein is CSASRGANSYEQYF.

The chain employs TRBV4-3 and TRBJ1-5, with 7 bases aligning to TRBD1. J lost 4 bases, V lost 3 bases, and 6 bases had no gene match. The CDR3 runs 15 residues. Per the germline V gene, CDR1 is LGHNA and CDR2 is YSLEER. CDR3 bases: TGCGCCAGCAGCCAGGAACAGGGGCAAAATCAGCCCCAGCATTTT. This codes for CASSQEQGQNQPQHF.

V and J are TRBV14 and TRBJ2-3; 8 positions agree with TRBD2. CDR1 is SGHDN, CDR2 FVKESK, per germline. This CDR3 has 17 residues. Germline trimming cut 1 base from V and 5 bases from J; bases unmatched to any gene: 11. Here the CDR3 DNA reads TGTGCCAGCAGCCAAGGCCGGCGGCGGGAGGTAAAAGATACGCAGTATTTT. Translated, it gives CASSQGRRREVKDTQYF.

Turning to this clonotype: One junction end does not reproduce the germline sequence, and a read error may be involved. CDR3 sequence (DNA): TGTGCCAGCAGCCAAGAATGGGGACAAGGGGGGATCTTC. Its translation is CASSQEWGQGGIF. The V call is TRBV3-1, the J call TRBJ2-1; D tentatively reads TRBD1 or TRBD2 (6 bases each). The germline gives CDR1 LGHDT, CDR2 YNNKEL (reference sequence). The CDR3 runs to 13 residues.